This TCR beta chain was identified during a study of CXCR4 blockade with PD-1 therapy in pancreatic cancer. Study-wide results and limits: Tumors were clonally expanded, mean approximately 0.15 versus 0.05 in healthy blood.

The assay was immunoSEQ multiplex PCR, and TCRdb's table has in-frame clones only and misses some. The sample records about 3,500 clones, around 50% being singletons. V lost 6 bases and J 4 bases, leaving 15 bases between the germline ends. The CDR3 sequence is 14 residues long. Germline-derived CDR1 and CDR2 are MNHGY and SAAAGT. The sample holds a few counts of this clone. Its antigen is unidentified. The source material was tumor tissue. The genes are TRBV6-8 and TRBJ1-2, with TRBD1 as a possible D gene (5 bases). This TCR was recovered from a human donor with pancreatic ductal adenocarcinoma. This CDR3 is CASRLGAGVYGYTF. Written as DNA, the CDR3 is TGTGCCAGCAGACTCGGGGCTGGGGTCTATGGCTACACCTTC.